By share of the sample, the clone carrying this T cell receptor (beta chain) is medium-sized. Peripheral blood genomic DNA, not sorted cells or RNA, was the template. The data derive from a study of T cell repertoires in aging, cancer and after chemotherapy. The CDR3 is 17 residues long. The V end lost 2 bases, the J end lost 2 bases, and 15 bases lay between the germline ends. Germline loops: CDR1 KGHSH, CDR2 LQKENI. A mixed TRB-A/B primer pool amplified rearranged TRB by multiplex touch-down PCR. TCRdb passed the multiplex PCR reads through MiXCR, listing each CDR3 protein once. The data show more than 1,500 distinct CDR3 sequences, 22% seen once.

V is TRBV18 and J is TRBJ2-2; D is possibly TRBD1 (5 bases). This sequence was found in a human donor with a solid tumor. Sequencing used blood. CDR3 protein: CASSPTSQEINTGELFF. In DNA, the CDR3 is TGTGCCAGCTCACCAACGTCACAGGAGATTAACACCGGGGAGCTGTTTTTT.